This entry lists 13 T cell receptor beta chains sequenced from one sample in a study of CD8 T cells in ankylosing spondylitis. TCRdb re-analysed the 5' RACE reads in MiXCR, keeping a single row per CDR3 protein. Here the sample spans 200,000 to 250,000 distinct CDR3 sequences, about 11% being singletons. The specimen was blood, either unsorted or a sorted T cell fraction (not recorded which). The receptors here all came from a male donor with ankylosing spondylitis or in good health (not recorded which).

There are many counts of this clonotype. This sequence joins TRBV7-2 and TRBJ1-1; TRBD1 agrees at 8 bases. The CDR3 totals 15 residues. V trimming: 6 bases; J trimming: 2 bases; junction bases outside the gene matches: 8. Looked up from germline, CDR1 is SGHTA and CDR2 is FQGNSA. In DNA form, the CDR3 reads TGTGCCAGCAGGCCAGGGGGCGTAAAAAACACTGAAGCTTTCTTT. This encodes CASRPGGVKNTEAFF.

This clonotype was seen ten or more times. The CDR3 here is CSVRRTGGPDTQYF. CDR3 DNA sequence: TGCAGCGTTCGGCGGACAGGGGGCCCAGATACGCAGTATTTT. The gene calls are TRBV29-1 and TRBJ2-3, with 11 bases that match TRBD1. CDR3 size: 14 residues. Germline loops: CDR1 SQVTM, CDR2 ANQGSEA. V was pared by 5 bases and J by 4 bases, with 5 bases of the junction left unmatched.

This sequence joins TRBV12-5 and TRBJ2-1, with a tentative D call TRBD1 (6 bases). The CDR3 runs 16 residues. Trimming left V 6 bases short and J 8 bases short, with 23 bases between. Germline CDR1 and CDR2: LGHNT and FRNRAP. Here the CDR3 DNA reads TGTGCTAGTGGCCCTACCACCAGCTTACAGGGCTATGAGCAGTTCTTC. Translating gives CASGPTTSLQGYEQFF.

This clonotype was counted many times. The gene calls are TRBV9 and TRBJ2-4; TRBD2 aligns across 9 bases. J gave up 3 bases and V 1 base, and 5 bases lay outside the gene matches. The CDR3 contains 16 residues. Germline CDR1 is SGDLS and CDR2 is YYNGEE. As DNA, the CDR3 is TGTGCCAGCAGCGTAACGGCGGGGGGGGGCAAAAACATTCAGTACTTC. Translated: CASSVTAGGGKNIQYF.

This clonotype was recorded at least ten times. The chain is built from TRBV3-1 and TRBJ2-5; no clear D gene. From germline, CDR1 is LGHDT and CDR2 YNNKEL (reference sequence). V lost 5 bases and J lost 5, with 9 bases in between. This CDR3 is built from 12 residues. Written as DNA, the CDR3 is TGTGCCAGCAGCGGCTTGGAGGAGACCCAGTACTTC. As protein: CASSGLEETQYF.

This clonotype was counted at least ten times. V gene TRBV3-1 combines with J gene TRBJ1-4; TRBD1 is a possible D gene (5 bases). Looked up from germline, CDR1 is LGHDT and CDR2 is YNNKEL (reference sequence). With 4 bases removed from V and 5 bases from J, the gap between germline ends came to 14 bases. The CDR3 loop spans 15 amino acids. This chain's CDR3 is CASSPSRGGNEKLFF. The CDR3 DNA sequence: TGTGCCAGCAGCCCTAGCCGGGGGGGGAATGAAAAACTGTTTTTT. The full variable domain, in which reference TRBV3-1 and TRBJ1-4 provide the parts outside the CDR3, is DTAVSQTPKYLVTQMGNDKSIKCEQNLGHDTMYWYKQDSKKFLKIMFSYNNKELIINETVPNRFSPKSPDKAHLNLHINSLELGDSAVYFCASSPSRGGNEKLFFGSGTQLSVL.

This clonotype appeared many times. The chain recombines TRBV24-1 with TRBJ2-7, with a weak D call TRBD2 (5 bases). The CDR3 covers 13 residues. Germline CDR1 reads KGHDR; CDR2 reads SFDVKD. The V gene lost 4 bases and the J gene lost 9 bases, with 15 bases spanning the gap. The CDR3 DNA reads TGTGCCACCAGTGACGCCGGGATTGCAGTGCAGTACTTC. Translation: CATSDAGIAVQYF.

This clonotype was seen only a few times. The chain is built from TRBV5-6 and TRBJ2-7; D is uncertain. V gave up 0 bases and J gave up 2 bases, with 12 bases separating them. There are 15 residues in the CDR3. CDR1 SGHDT and CDR2 YYEEEE come from the germline V gene. CDR3 residues: CASSLGTARTYEQYF. DNA for the CDR3: TGTGCCAGCAGCTTGGGGACGGCAAGAACCTACGAGCAGTACTTC.

The sample holds many counts of this clonotype. V and J are TRBV29-1 and TRBJ1-1; unclear D gene. The CDR3 is made up of 12 amino acids. The germline gives CDR1 SQVTM, CDR2 ANQGSEA. Trimming left V 6 bases short and J 1 base short, with 9 bases between. The CDR3: CSVAWGNTEAFF. CDR3 in DNA: TGCAGCGTGGCCTGGGGGAACACTGAAGCTTTCTTT.

The chain carries TRBV9 and TRBJ2-2; 9 bases line up with TRBD2. This CDR3 contains 18 residues. Per germline, CDR1 SGDLS and CDR2 YYNGEE. Trimming removed 3 bases from V and 5 bases from J; junction bases left unmatched: 14. CDR3 nucleotide sequence: TGTGCCAGCAGCGCCTCCTTCCAGCGGGGGGTAGGAACCGGGGAGCTGTTTTTT. This encodes CASSASFQRGVGTGELFF. Drawing the rest from reference TRBV9 and TRBJ2-2, the complete variable domain is DSGVTQTPKHLITATGQRVTLRCSPRSGDLSVYWYQQSLDQGLQFLIQYYNGEERAKGNILERFSAQQFPDLHSELNLSSLELGDSALYFCASSASFQRGVGTGELFFGEGSRLTVL.

The chain employs TRBV27 and TRBJ1-5, with a weak D call TRBD1 (6 bases). This CDR3 comprises 15 residues. V was cut by 2 bases and J by 7 bases, with 15 bases left in between. The germline gives CDR1 MNHEY, CDR2 SMNVEV (reference sequence). The CDR3 nucleotides read TGTGCCAGCAGTTTAACCGGGGGCGCGCGGCAGCCCCAGCATTTT. Translating gives CASSLTGGARQPQHF.

This sequence joins TRBV12-3 or TRBV12-4 and TRBJ2-3; 14 bases are a match to TRBD2. V dropped 4 bases and J dropped 10; count of bases not matched to a gene: 7. This CDR3 comprises 15 residues. This CDR3 is CASSSGLAGGWAQYF. In DNA form, the CDR3 reads TGTGCCAGCAGTTCAGGACTAGCGGGGGGCTGGGCGCAGTATTTT.

This clonotype came up a few times. The rearrangement joins TRBV5-1 to TRBJ2-3, with 11 positions matching TRBD2. The CDR3 spans 16 residues. Unmatched junction bases numbered 6, after V lost 0 bases and J lost 6 bases. CDR1 and CDR2 (germline): SGHRS, YFSETQ. The CDR3 region has the DNA TGCGCCAGCAGCTTGGGGCCTAGCGGGGGGACTGATACGCAGTATTTT. This codes for CASSLGPSGGTDTQYF.